A single sample gave rise to the 27 T cell receptor beta chains below, sequenced in a study of cytomegalovirus exposure and HLA in healthy donors. Repertoires were generated with immunoSEQ multiplex PCR, while TCRdb's copy carries only in-frame clones and drops some. Altogether over 200,000 clones are present, 70% to 90% being singletons, with the ten largest covering roughly 3%. The sample consisted of PBMCs. The receptors originated from a woman between 18 and 30 years old in good health and CMV-seronegative.

The chain links TRBV7-2 to TRBJ2-5; maybe TRBD2 (6 bases). V was shortened by 5 bases and J by 5 bases, with 18 bases between the two germline ends. Germline V gene sequence: CDR1 SGHTA, CDR2 FQGNSA. The CDR3 has 15 residues. The CDR3 sequence is CASSRIGAAGETQYF. CDR3 coding DNA: TGTGCCAGCAGCCGGATCGGGGCCGCGGGGGAGACCCAGTACTTC.

The chain recombines TRBV28 with TRBJ2-3; perhaps TRBD1 as D (5 bases). Germline-derived CDR1 and CDR2 are MDHEN and SYDVKM. With 7 bases removed from V and 2 bases from J, the gap between germline ends came to 31 bases. The CDR3 contains 20 residues. The CDR3, as DNA: TGTGCCAGCACTCGGACATTACTTTCCCGGGTCCAGCTTTCCACAGATACGCAGTATTTT. It is translated as CASTRTLLSRVQLSTDTQYF.

The genes are TRBV4-1 and TRBJ1-3; possibly TRBD1 for D (5 bases). CDR1 MGHRA and CDR2 YSYEKL come from the germline V gene. V lost 3 bases, J lost 4 bases, and 28 bases lay in between. The CDR3 spans 20 residues. The CDR3 reads CASSHGFGTTTMGVGNTIYF. The CDR3 DNA follows: TGCGCCAGCAGCCACGGCTTCGGGACTACCACAATGGGAGTCGGAAACACCATATATTTT.

The chain employs TRBV27 and TRBJ2-7; 9 positions agree with TRBD1. Germline lookup yields CDR1 MNHEY and CDR2 SMNVEV (reference sequence). CDR3 length: 15 amino acids. Trimming cost V 0 bases and J 6 bases; bases outside gene matches: 6. CDR3 nucleotide sequence: TGTGCCAGCAGTTTATCGGGGACAGGGTTAGGCGAGCAGTACTTC. Translating it yields CASSLSGTGLGEQYF.

This clone occurred once. J is TRBJ2-3 and V is TRBV9, with 8 bases aligning to TRBD1. The ends lost 7 bases at V and 7 bases at J; junction bases unmatched: 14. The CDR3 length is 15 residues. Germline CDR1 reads SGDLS; CDR2 reads YYNGEE. The CDR3 coding sequence is TGTGCCAGCGGCCCGGGACAGGATAAGCTGCATACGCAGTATTTT. Translating it yields CASGPGQDKLHTQYF.

The V call is TRBV27, the J call TRBJ1-5; weak D call: TRBD1 (6 bases). V lost 5 bases and J lost 2, with 16 bases in between. Germline V gene data show CDR1 as MNHEY and CDR2 as SMNVEV (reference sequence). The CDR3 is 16 amino acids. For the CDR3, the DNA is TGTGCCAGCAGTGTCTTTTTTGGGGGCGGCAATCAGCCCCAGCATTTT. Translation: CASSVFFGGGNQPQHF.

The genes are TRBV7-8 and TRBJ2-7, with D hard to call. V was shortened by 1 base and J by 4 bases, with 14 bases between the two germline ends. CDR1 and CDR2 from the germline V gene are SGHVS and FQNEAQ. The CDR3 loop spans 15 amino acids. As DNA, the CDR3 is TGTGCCAGCAGCTTAGTGTTAGCAGATACTTACGAGCAGTACTTC. Protein: CASSLVLADTYEQYF. Based on the CDR3 plus reference TRBV7-8 and TRBJ2-7, the full variable domain is GAGVSQSPRYKVAKRGQDVALRCDPISGHVSLFWYQQALGQGPEFLTYFQNEAQLDKSGLPSDRFFAERPEGSVSTLKIQRTQQEDSAVYLCASSLVLADTYEQYFGPGTRLTVT.

The rearrangement links TRBV18 to TRBJ2-3; possibly TRBD2 for D (5 bases). Trimming pared 2 bases from V and 2 bases from J, leaving 11 bases between. The CDR3 covers 15 residues. Germline V gives CDR1 KGHSH, CDR2 LQKENI. The CDR3 sequence: CASSPIRTYTDTQYF. In DNA, the CDR3 is TGTGCCAGCTCACCAATCAGGACTTACACAGATACGCAGTATTTT.

The chain joins TRBV6-5 to TRBJ1-1; D remains ambiguous. The CDR3 has 14 residues. V dropped 2 bases and J dropped 4 bases, with 11 bases sitting between them. CDR1 and CDR2 (germline): MNHEY, SVGAGI. The CDR3 nucleotides read TGTGCCAGCAGTTACAAGGTCGGGGTCACTGAAGCTTTCTTT. It encodes CASSYKVGVTEAFF.

This chain links TRBV28 with TRBJ2-1, with a possible D match to TRBD2 (5 bases). V lost 5 bases and J lost 0, with 14 bases in between. The CDR3 consists of 16 residues. From germline, CDR1 is MDHEN and CDR2 SYDVKM. The CDR3 sequence: CASSQLLAGSYNEQFF. The CDR3 DNA reads as TGTGCCAGCAGTCAGCTGCTGGCGGGCTCCTACAATGAGCAGTTCTTC. The complete variable domain, with remaining parts taken from reference TRBV28 and TRBJ2-1, reads DVKVTQSSRYLVKRTGEKVFLECVQDMDHENMFWYRQDPGLGLRLIYFSYDVKMKEKGDIPEGYSVSREKKERFSLILESASTNQTSMYLCASSQLLAGSYNEQFFGPGTRLTVL.

The chain links TRBV7-9 to TRBJ2-2; 7 nucleotides agree with TRBD1. Germline CDR1 reads SEHNR; CDR2 reads FQNEAQ (reference sequence). The CDR3 covers 15 residues. Losses at the gene ends were 1 base for V and 4 bases for J; bases not matched to a gene: 3. The CDR3, as DNA: TGTGCCAGCAGCTTAGGACAGGGTATCACCGGGGAGCTGTTTTTT. Protein product: CASSLGQGITGELFF.

V and J are TRBV28 and TRBJ2-2, with a tentative D call TRBD1 (5 bases). V was trimmed by 2 bases and J by 8 bases, leaving 15 bases between them. Germline-derived CDR1 and CDR2 are MDHEN and SYDVKM. There are 15 residues in the CDR3. CDR3 DNA sequence: TGTGCCAGCAGTTTACCCCCAGGGATTATAGGGGAGCTGTTTTTT. Its protein is CASSLPPGIIGELFF.

Regarding this clone: This CDR3 is also generated by other DNA sequences in the sample. The chain joins TRBV7-9 to TRBJ1-1; no clear D. V was pared by 3 bases and J by 2 bases, with 7 bases between. The CDR3 runs 13 residues. CDR1 SEHNR and CDR2 FQNEAQ come from the germline V gene (reference sequence). The CDR3 nucleotides are TGTGCCAGCAGCTTTTCAGGTAACACTGAAGCTTTCTTT. As protein: CASSFSGNTEAFF.

This chain joins TRBV11-2 and TRBJ2-5; D might be TRBD1 (5 bases). V was pared by 5 bases and J by 2 bases, with 12 bases between. This CDR3 contains 14 residues. Germline V gene data show CDR1 as SGHAT and CDR2 as FQNNGV. The DNA of the CDR3 is TGTGCCAGCAGCCCCGACAGCTTTCAAGAGACCCAGTACTTC. Protein product: CASSPDSFQETQYF.

This chain uses TRBV2 with TRBJ2-6; D is undetermined. This CDR3 has 14 residues. With 8 bases removed from V and 0 bases from J, the gap between germline ends came to 8 bases. The germline V gene encodes CDR1 SNHLY and CDR2 FYNNEI. For the CDR3, the DNA is TGTGCCAGCCAAGCAAACTCTGGGGCCAACGTCCTGACTTTC. Encoded protein: CASQANSGANVLTF.

The chain combines TRBV11-2 with TRBJ2-2, with a weak D call TRBD1 (6 bases). Deletions cut 5 bases from V and 2 bases from J, with 15 bases between. Per the germline V gene, CDR1 is SGHAT and CDR2 is FQNNGV. This CDR3 region has 16 residues. The CDR3 spells CASSRYPGHNTGELFF. The DNA of the CDR3 is TGTGCCAGCAGCCGCTATCCGGGACACAACACCGGGGAGCTGTTTTTT. The full variable domain, with the rest looked up from reference TRBV11-2 and TRBJ2-2, is EAGVAQSPRYKIIEKRQSVAFWCNPISGHATLYWYQQILGQGPKLLIQFQNNGVVDDSQLPKDRFSAERLKGVDSTLKIQPAKLEDSAVYLCASSRYPGHNTGELFFGEGSRLTVL.

CDR3 DNA sequence: TGTGCCAGCTCAAAACAGGGTTTGGGCACTGAAGCTTTCTTT. Translated: CASSKQGLGTEAFF. V and J are TRBV18 and TRBJ1-1; a possible D gene is TRBD1 (6 bases). Germline V CDR1 and CDR2: KGHSH, LQKENI. The CDR3 contains 14 residues. The germline V and J ends were trimmed by 5 bases and 4 bases, with 14 bases remaining between them. Filled out from reference TRBV18 and TRBJ1-1, the complete variable domain reads NAGVMQNPRHLVRRRGQEARLRCSPMKGHSHVYWYRQLPEEGLKFMVYLQKENIIDESGMPKERFSAEFPKEGPSILRIQQVVRGDSAAYFCASSKQGLGTEAFFGQGTRLTVV.

The V call is TRBV7-9, the J call TRBJ2-7; D might be TRBD2 (6 bases). The CDR3 is 14 residues long. Deletions cut 3 bases from V and 0 bases from J, with 9 bases between. Germline lookup yields CDR1 SEHNR and CDR2 FQNEAQ (reference sequence). CDR3 bases: TGTGCCAGCAGCTTGCACGGGAGCTCCTACGAGCAGTACTTC. Protein: CASSLHGSSYEQYF.

The chain links TRBV6-1 to TRBJ1-2; tentatively, D is TRBD1 (5 bases). Deletions cut 3 bases from V and 4 bases from J, with 12 bases between. Germline lookup yields CDR1 MNHNS and CDR2 SASEGT. CDR3 size: 14 residues. CDR3 sequence reads: CASSDGALGYGYTF. The CDR3 DNA follows: TGTGCCAGCAGTGATGGGGCGTTGGGCTATGGCTACACCTTC.

This clone occurred once. The genes are TRBV6-1 and TRBJ2-5; 9 bases agree with TRBD1. Germline assignment: CDR1 MNHNS and CDR2 SASEGT. The CDR3 contains 14 residues. Trimming removed 4 bases from V and 4 bases from J; junction bases left unmatched: 4. The CDR3 sequence: CASSVRDRAETQYF. The CDR3, as DNA: TGTGCCAGCAGTGTCCGGGACAGGGCAGAGACCCAGTACTTC.

The chain recombines TRBV7-9 with TRBJ1-5; no clear D gene. This CDR3 has 12 amino acids. The germline CDR1 and CDR2 sequences are SEHNR and FQNEAQ (reference sequence). V lost 5 bases, J lost 6 bases, and 8 bases lay in between. CDR3 protein: CASSPTGQPQHF. The DNA of the CDR3 is TGTGCCAGCAGCCCAACCGGTCAGCCCCAGCATTTT.

This chain joins TRBV11-3 and TRBJ2-7; D is undetermined. This CDR3 region has 14 residues. The germline gives CDR1 SGHNT, CDR2 YENEEA. Trimming cost V 1 base and J 0 bases, with 7 bases left between them. DNA of the CDR3: TGTGCCAGCAGCTTAGGGAGAAACTCCTACGAGCAGTACTTC. Amino acid sequence: CASSLGRNSYEQYF.

CDR3 in DNA: TGCAGCGTTGAAGACCGGGACAGCAACCAAGAGACCCAGTACTTC. Amino acid sequence: CSVEDRDSNQETQYF. The rearrangement uses TRBV29-1 and TRBJ2-5, with 7 bases matching TRBD1. The CDR3 sequence is 15 residues long. Germline values: CDR1 SQVTM, CDR2 ANQGSEA. V lost 0 bases and J lost 0; bases outside the gene matches: 4.

The chain uses TRBV5-6 and TRBJ2-5; D not certain. This CDR3 region has 15 residues. Germline loops: CDR1 SGHDT, CDR2 YYEEEE. V lost 1 base to trimming and J lost 8 bases, with 18 bases between them. CDR3 DNA sequence: TGTGCCAGCAGCTTGACCCCAGCTAGAGTCAACACCCAGTACTTC. Its protein is CASSLTPARVNTQYF.

The count of this clone is one. The J gene is TRBJ2-1, the V gene TRBV25-1; D gene uncertain. The CDR3 has 13 residues. CDR1 and CDR2 from the germline V gene are MGHDK and SYGVNS. V was trimmed by 0 bases and J by 6 bases, leaving 6 bases between them. The CDR3 reads CASSEYGLNEQFF. The CDR3 region has the DNA TGTGCCAGCAGTGAATACGGTCTCAATGAGCAGTTCTTC. Based on the CDR3 plus reference TRBV25-1 and TRBJ2-1, the full variable domain is EADIYQTPRYLVIGTGKKITLECSQTMGHDKMYWYQQDPGMELHLIHYSYGVNSTEKGDLSSESTVSRIRTEHFPLTLESARPSHTSQYLCASSEYGLNEQFFGPGTRLTVL.

This clone was seen only once. Here the CDR3 DNA reads TGTGCCAGCAGATCGGACAGGGGTTCCTACAATGAGCAGTTCTTC. This gives the protein CASRSDRGSYNEQFF. The gene calls are TRBV6-5 and TRBJ2-1; 9 bases align to TRBD1. CDR1 and CDR2 from the germline V gene are MNHEY and SVGAGI. CDR3 length equals 15 residues. Germline trimming cut 6 bases from V and 1 base from J; bases unmatched to any gene: 4.

This clone was seen more than once but under ten times. V and J are TRBV6-5 and TRBJ1-1, with a possible D match to TRBD1 (6 bases). The length of the CDR3 is 12 residues. V was clipped by 6 bases and J by 5 bases, with 10 bases between them. Per germline, CDR1 MNHEY and CDR2 SVGAGI. This CDR3 reads CASRQTGTEAFF. The CDR3 nucleotides read TGTGCCAGCAGACAGACAGGAACTGAAGCTTTCTTT.